This T cell receptor beta chain emerged from a study of cytomegalovirus exposure and HLA in healthy donors. Overall study findings and caveats: Rare sequences made up most TCRs, while some public TCRs were found in many donors.

Germline CDR1 reads LGHNA; CDR2 reads YNFKEQ. The CDR3 runs to 17 residues. Trimming left V 0 bases short and J 1 base short, with 16 bases between. About this clone itself: Its antigen is unknown.

The primer mix had 60 Vbeta and 13 Jbeta primers. The table came from immunoSEQ multiplex PCR; TCRdb's copy has only in-frame clones and leaves some out. The sample lists about 120,000 clones, around three quarters occurring once. This chain joins TRBV4-2 and TRBJ2-7, with TRBD2 as a possible D gene (6 bases). Sample: PBMCs. This TCR derives from a man aged 25-40 years in good health and CMV-seronegative. In nucleotides, the CDR3 is TGTGCCAGCAGCCAAGAACCCCCTAGCGTCATTTCCTACGAGCAGTACTTC. The encoded protein is CASSQEPPSVISYEQYF.